These 26 T cell receptor beta chains originate from one sample sequenced in a study of T cells in Graves' hyperthyroidism and ophthalmopathy. The TCR beta CDR3 regions underwent amplification using RNA transcripts as the source. Primed by the HTBI set, a first-round RT-PCR was run on the TCR CDR3. TCRdb reprocessed the multiplex PCR reads with MiXCR, giving one entry per CDR3 protein. In the table there are about 420,000 distinct CDR3 sequences, roughly 15% of which are singletons. The sample comprised blood. The receptors stem from a young woman with Graves' hyperthyroidism.

This clonotype was detected ten times or more. CDR3 residues: CASSLTDNQPQHF. The CDR3 nucleotides are TGTGCCAGCAGCTTGACCGACAATCAGCCCCAGCATTTT. The rearrangement joins TRBV11-2 to TRBJ1-5; D call uncertain. Germline V gene sequence: CDR1 SGHAT, CDR2 FQNNGV. The CDR3 has 13 residues. The ends were cut back, 3 bases at V and 3 bases at J, with 6 bases in the middle. The full variable domain, completed using reference TRBV11-2 and TRBJ1-5, is EAGVAQSPRYKIIEKRQSVAFWCNPISGHATLYWYQQILGQGPKLLIQFQNNGVVDDSQLPKDRFSAERLKGVDSTLKIQPAKLEDSAVYLCASSLTDNQPQHFGDGTRLSIL.

This clonotype was seen only a few times. V is TRBV15 and J is TRBJ2-1; 8 positions agree with TRBD1. CDR3 length: 17 amino acids. Germline assignment: CDR1 LNHNV and CDR2 YYDKDF (reference sequence). Trimming removed 5 bases from V and 2 bases from J; junction bases left unmatched: 11. CDR3 protein: CATSGKTGAPPYNEQFF. CDR3 in DNA: TGTGCCACCAGCGGGAAGACAGGGGCCCCACCCTACAATGAGCAGTTCTTC.

This clonotype has only one observation. A read error is likely, as this CDR3 ends without the conserved phenylalanine or tryptophan. The chain couples TRBV15 to TRBJ1-4; unclear D gene. CDR3 length: 15 residues. Trimming removed 3 bases at V and 7 bases at J, with 15 bases between. Germline values: CDR1 LNHNV, CDR2 YYDKDF (reference sequence). CDR3 in amino acids: CATSSAGSGAEKLFS. CDR3 in DNA: TGTGCCACCAGCAGCGCGGGATCTGGAGCTGAAAAACTGTTTTCT.

This clonotype was seen repeatedly, ten times or more. J is TRBJ2-7 and V is TRBV20-1; 9 positions agree with TRBD2. The germline V gene encodes CDR1 DFQATT and CDR2 SNEGSKA (reference sequence). The CDR3 loop spans 15 amino acids. J lost 2 bases, V lost 6 bases, and 11 bases had no gene match. In DNA form, the CDR3 reads TGCAGTGCCGCCCCAGGGCTAGCGGGAACCTACGAGCAGTACTTC. Amino acids: CSAAPGLAGTYEQYF.

This clonotype was detected many times. The chain combines TRBV12-3 or TRBV12-4 with TRBJ2-2, with 11 positions matching TRBD2. The junction had 12 bases not matched to a gene; V was cut back by 6 bases and J by 0 bases. The CDR3 consists of 19 residues. In nucleotides, the CDR3 is TGTGCCAGCAGCCCCACCCGGACTAGCGGGTTCGCGAACACCGGGGAGCTGTTTTTT. It specifies CASSPTRTSGFANTGELFF.

This clonotype was counted at least ten times. This sequence joins TRBV6-1 and TRBJ1-1; D is unresolved. Germline V lookup: CDR1 MNHNS, CDR2 SASEGT. This CDR3 comprises 14 residues. The germline V and J ends were trimmed by 5 bases and 0 bases, with 10 bases remaining between them. This chain's CDR3 is CASSYDRLNTEAFF. The DNA for the CDR3 is TGTGCCAGCAGTTACGACCGGTTGAACACTGAAGCTTTCTTT.

The chain links TRBV30 to TRBJ2-5; TRBD2 aligns across 8 bases. The CDR3 consists of 15 residues. The germline V gene has CDR1 GTSNPN and CDR2 SVGIG (reference sequence). J lost 1 base, V lost 2 bases, and 6 bases had no gene match. The CDR3 sequence: CAWSTASGPQETQYF. In nucleotides, the CDR3 is TGTGCCTGGAGTACAGCTAGCGGGCCCCAAGAGACCCAGTACTTC.

This clonotype showed up many times. The chain couples TRBV28 to TRBJ2-4; the match to TRBD1 covers 7 bases. The length of the CDR3 is 14 residues. With V trimmed by 6 bases and J by 8 bases, 10 bases remained unmatched. Germline-derived CDR1 and CDR2 are MDHEN and SYDVKM. The CDR3 DNA is TGTGCCAGCAGGACATTGACAGGGTCGTACATTCAGTACTTC. Its protein is CASRTLTGSYIQYF.

This clonotype was counted many times. The chain carries TRBV30 and TRBJ2-7; 9 bases align to TRBD2. The CDR3 extends over 13 amino acids. V was clipped by 7 bases and J by 2 bases; unmatched bases: 6. In germline, CDR1 is GTSNPN, CDR2 SVGIG (reference sequence). CDR3 DNA sequence: TGTGCCTTGACCAAGCGGGAGGCCTACGAGCAGTACTTC. This codes for CALTKREAYEQYF.

The rearrangement links TRBV12-3 or TRBV12-4 to TRBJ2-6; 8 bases are a match to TRBD1. CDR3 length: 17 residues. The V and J ends lost 5 bases and 0 bases, in that order; junction bases with no gene match: 6. CDR3 in DNA: TGTGCCAGCAGTGACAGGGGAACTAACTCTGGGGCCAACGTCCTGACTTTC. Amino acid sequence: CASSDRGTNSGANVLTF.

This clonotype was seen many times. This chain links TRBV2 with TRBJ2-3; D may be TRBD1 (6 bases). Trimming removed 6 bases at V and 2 bases at J, with 12 bases between. There are 14 residues in the CDR3. Germline V gene lookup returns CDR1 SNHLY and CDR2 FYNNEI. The CDR3 nucleotides read TGTGCCAGCAGGGACAGAACCCACACAGATACGCAGTATTTT. Its translation is CASRDRTHTDTQYF.

This clonotype was found many times. The V and J genes are TRBV7-8 and TRBJ1-6, with 7 bases identical to TRBD1. Germline trimming cut 5 bases from V and 8 bases from J; bases unmatched to any gene: 12. Looked up from germline, CDR1 is SGHVS and CDR2 is FQNEAQ. This CDR3 is built from 16 residues. The DNA of the CDR3 is TGTGCCAGCAGCCGCCGACAGGGCGGAGGAGATTCACCCCTCCACTTT. Protein sequence: CASSRRQGGGDSPLHF.

Here the CDR3 DNA reads TGCAGTGCTAGCGCGTCCCCCTACGAGCAGTACTTC. Protein sequence: CSASASPYEQYF. The J gene is TRBJ2-7, the V gene TRBV20-1; no clear D gene. CDR1 is DFQATT, CDR2 SNEGSKA, per germline (reference sequence). The CDR3 is made up of 12 amino acids. V was trimmed by 3 bases and J by 2 bases, leaving 8 bases between them.

This clonotype was found many times. The chain joins TRBV6-1 to TRBJ2-1, with D unclear. The CDR3 runs 13 residues. CDR1 is MNHNS and CDR2 is SASEGT in the germline V gene. Trimming removed 6 bases at V and 4 bases at J, with 10 bases between. CDR3 protein: CASSPDAYNEQFF. DNA of the CDR3: TGTGCCAGCAGCCCGGACGCTTACAATGAGCAGTTCTTC.

Many counts were recorded for this clonotype. V usage is TRBV11-2 and J usage is TRBJ1-2; 11 bases match TRBD1. Germline lookup yields CDR1 SGHAT and CDR2 FQNNGV. The CDR3 contains 14 residues. J gave up 3 bases and V 5 bases, and 2 bases lay outside the gene matches. CDR3 DNA sequence: TGTGCCAGCAGCGGACAGGGGGCTTACTATGGCTACACCTTC. Its protein is CASSGQGAYYGYTF.

This clonotype has ten or more counts. V usage is TRBV30 and J usage is TRBJ2-4; D unclear. V lost 0 bases to trimming and J lost 2 bases, with 11 bases between them. Germline values: CDR1 GTSNPN, CDR2 SVGIG (reference sequence). The CDR3 covers 15 residues. The CDR3 DNA reads as TGTGCCTGGAGTGTACTGGTTGGGACCAAAAACATTCAGTACTTC. Protein sequence: CAWSVLVGTKNIQYF.

This clonotype was found many times. The rearrangement uses TRBV10-3 and TRBJ2-3; TRBD2 matches 7 bases. CDR3 length: 13 residues. The germline V gene has CDR1 ENHRY and CDR2 SYGVKD. V was clipped by 9 bases and J by 2 bases; unmatched bases: 5. DNA for the CDR3: TGTGCCATTATGAGCGGGATCACAGATACGCAGTATTTT. This sequence encodes CAIMSGITDTQYF.

This clonotype showed up just once. A far larger clone lies a single base away; this is likely a read error. The chain couples TRBV6-9 to TRBJ2-1; TRBD2 is a possible D gene (7 bases). With the DNA end fitting TRBJ2-7 better, the J assignment may be wrong. The CDR3 contains 14 residues. CDR1 and CDR2 (germline): MNHGY, SVAAGI. The CDR3 is CASSYLGGANEQYF. The CDR3 nucleotides read TGTGCCAGCAGTTACCTGGGGGGGGCCAATGAGCAGTACTTC.

This clonotype came up many times. The CDR3 sequence: CASSATSGSETQYF. In nucleotides, the CDR3 is TGTGCCAGCAGCGCAACTAGCGGGAGCGAGACCCAGTACTTC. The chain carries TRBV7-3 and TRBJ2-5; 11 bases align to TRBD2. CDR3 size: 14 residues. The J segment lost 5 bases and the V segment lost 5 bases, leaving 4 bases of the junction unmatched. From germline, CDR1 is SGHTA and CDR2 FQGTGA. Full variable domain (outside the CDR3, taken from reference TRBV7-3 and TRBJ2-5): GAGVSQTPSNKVTEKGKYVELRCDPISGHTALYWYRQSLGQGPEFLIYFQGTGAADDSGLPNDRFFAVRPEGSVSTLKIQRTERGDSAVYLCASSATSGSETQYFGPGTRLLVL.

This clonotype showed up many times. V and J are TRBV2 and TRBJ1-2; 8 bases match TRBD1. The CDR3 runs to 14 residues. Germline loops: CDR1 SNHLY, CDR2 FYNNEI. V lost 7 bases to trimming and J lost 6 bases; unmatched junction nucleotides: 10. CDR3 sequence: CASNLRQGANGYTF. In DNA form, the CDR3 reads TGTGCCAGCAATCTTCGGCAGGGGGCAAATGGCTACACCTTC. The full variable domain, its missing parts supplied by reference TRBV2 and TRBJ1-2, is EPEVTQTPSHQVTQMGQEVILRCVPISNHLYFYWYRQILGQKVEFLVSFYNNEISEKSEIFDDQFSVERPDGSNFTLKIRSTKLEDSAMYFCASNLRQGANGYTFGSGTRLTVV.

This rearrangement joins TRBV18 to TRBJ1-1, with 7 bases aligning to TRBD1. Unmatched junction bases numbered 9, after V lost 6 bases and J lost 5 bases. Germline CDR1 KGHSH, CDR2 LQKENI. The CDR3 is 14 residues long. CDR3: CASSRQGAETEAFF. CDR3 DNA sequence: TGTGCCAGCTCTAGACAGGGCGCGGAGACTGAAGCTTTCTTT.

The V gene is TRBV20-1, the J gene TRBJ1-1; 8 bases fit TRBD1. After removal of 6 bases from V and 5 bases from J, the junction contained 8 bases not matched to a gene. CDR1 and CDR2 (germline): DFQATT, SNEGSKA (reference sequence). The CDR3 covers 13 residues. CDR3 protein: CSAPSRGPTEAFF. CDR3 nucleotides: TGCAGTGCCCCCAGCAGGGGGCCTACTGAAGCTTTCTTT.

This chain uses TRBV14 with TRBJ2-2; D remains ambiguous. Trimming took off 2 bases at V and 3 bases at J, with 7 bases between the two ends. CDR3 length equals 14 residues. Looked up from germline, CDR1 is SGHDN and CDR2 is FVKESK. Here the CDR3 DNA reads TGTGCCAGCAGCCAATTTACAGACACCGGGGAGCTGTTTTTT. The encoded protein is CASSQFTDTGELFF.

This sequence joins TRBV29-1 and TRBJ1-1; unclear D gene. The CDR3 is 12 amino acids. CDR1 and CDR2 from the germline V gene are SQVTM and ANQGSEA. V dropped 7 bases and J dropped 4 bases, with 13 bases sitting between them. CDR3 bases: TGCAGCGCCGTGGAGTTTGGCACTGAAGCTTTCTTT. Protein: CSAVEFGTEAFF.

This clonotype was counted a few times. The V and J genes are TRBV9 and TRBJ1-2, with 8 nucleotides matching TRBD1. Unmatched junction bases numbered 7, after V lost 3 bases and J lost 3 bases. CDR1 SGDLS and CDR2 YYNGEE come from the germline V gene. The CDR3 spans 15 residues. CDR3 in amino acids: CASSAPRGRDYGYTF. Here the CDR3 DNA reads TGTGCCAGCAGCGCTCCCAGGGGGCGAGACTATGGCTACACCTTC.

In its sample, this clonotype was seen many times. The DNA of the CDR3 is TGTGCCAGCAGTGTAGGTGTGGGCGGGACAGATACGCAGTATTTT. Its protein product is CASSVGVGGTDTQYF. The chain carries TRBV6-1 and TRBJ2-3; D is possibly TRBD2 (5 bases). The germline V gene encodes CDR1 MNHNS and CDR2 SASEGT. The ends were cut back, 4 bases at V and 3 bases at J, with 14 bases in the middle. The CDR3 extends over 15 amino acids.